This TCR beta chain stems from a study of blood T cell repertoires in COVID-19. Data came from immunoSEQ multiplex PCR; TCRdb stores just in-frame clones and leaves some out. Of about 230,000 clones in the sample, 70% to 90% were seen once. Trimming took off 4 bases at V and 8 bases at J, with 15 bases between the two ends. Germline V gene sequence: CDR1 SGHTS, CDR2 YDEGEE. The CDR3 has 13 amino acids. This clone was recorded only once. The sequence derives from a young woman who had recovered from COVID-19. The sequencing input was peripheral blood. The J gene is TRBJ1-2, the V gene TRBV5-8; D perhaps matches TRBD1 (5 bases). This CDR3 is CASSDLTARGYTF. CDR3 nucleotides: TGTGCCAGCAGCGACCTGACAGCGAGGGGCTACACCTTC.